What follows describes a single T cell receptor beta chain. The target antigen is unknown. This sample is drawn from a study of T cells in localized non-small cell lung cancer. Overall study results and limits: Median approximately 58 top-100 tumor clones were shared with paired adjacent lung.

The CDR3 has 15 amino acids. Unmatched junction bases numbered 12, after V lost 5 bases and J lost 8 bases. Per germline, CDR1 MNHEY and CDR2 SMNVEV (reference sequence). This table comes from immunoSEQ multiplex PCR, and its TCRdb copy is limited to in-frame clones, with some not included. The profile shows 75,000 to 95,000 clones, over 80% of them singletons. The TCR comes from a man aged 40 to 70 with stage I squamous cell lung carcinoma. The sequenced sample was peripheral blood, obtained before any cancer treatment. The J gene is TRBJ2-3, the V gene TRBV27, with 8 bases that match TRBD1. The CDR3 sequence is CASSRGTGPQGTQYF. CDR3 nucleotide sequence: TGTGCCAGCAGTCGAGGGACAGGTCCTCAGGGTACGCAGTATTTT.